This T cell receptor (beta chain) was identified in a study of cytomegalovirus exposure and HLA in healthy donors (dated by TCRdb to about 2017). About the investigation overall: An earlier analysis of roughly 500 of the donors reported under 300 Gb of sequence data and around 110 million unique TCR beta sequences obtained from around 190 million T cells. A separate validation cohort of more than 100 different subjects was used in addition to the approximately 610-subject first cohort. To study patterns of TCR occurrence, a later analysis re-analyzed previously published TCR beta repertoires from around 700 donors and added high-resolution HLA genotyping. Rather than using new phenotypic data, the later analysis identified candidate immune exposures from TCR beta sequences and from how often those sequences occurred across donors. The genetic ancestry cluster associated with self-reported Caucasian donors included about four fifths of the approximately 410 genotyped donors. An early release covering 550 to 700 HLA-typed donors comprised 300 to 350 gigabases of sequencing data and around 80 million unique TCR sequences. To decide whether each TCR beta V gene segment behaved as functional or pseudogenic, an earlier analysis of fewer than 750 of the donors relied on high-throughput TCR beta sequencing. Genome-wide SNP genotypes for about 65% of the roughly 670 donors were used in a later genetic analysis, which treated that subset as a discovery cohort. Several DR-DQ haplotypes were handled as single units for association and clustering, since linkage in the cohort was strong. Across some 400 genotyped donors of the cohort, an average of 235,054 unique TCR beta nucleotide sequences per donor were sequenced, and roughly 20% of those sequences were non-productive. Every discovery cohort repertoire had been produced on one sequencing platform. Class I and class II HLA loci were covered by the typing at four-digit resolution. The number of donors typed differed by locus, with about 629-640 for A, B, C, DRB1 and DQB1, roughly 520 for DQA1, over 600 for DPA1, and 400 to 490 for DPB1. Donor age, sex, ethnicity and CMV serostatus were compiled alongside the repertoire data. The study profiled the T cell repertoires of 500 to 800 subjects by immunosequencing and related them to cytomegalovirus serostatus. The study was designed to test whether signatures of past pathogen exposure could be identified by cataloging public T cell receptors. To predict cytomegalovirus infection status, the study combined high-throughput TCR immunosequencing, statistical association of individual TCRs with disease status, and machine learning.

Concerning this clone: Its specific antigen is unknown. The sample holds no much larger clone one base away, and base qualities are not on file.

Per the germline V gene, SGDLS is the CDR1 and YYNGEE is the CDR2. Ends trimmed: V by 0 bases, J by 8 bases; bases unmatched to a gene: 9. From the cysteine up to the phenylalanine, the CDR3 has a length of 16 residues. Kept here is only the CDR3 DNA, which spans 48 bases and is read in frame from base 1. The library was generated by the immunoSEQ multiplex PCR assay. The multiplex PCR relied on a mix of 60 forward primers for TCR Vbeta segments and 13 reverse primers for TCR Jbeta segments. A multiplex PCR assay on genomic DNA amplified the CDR3 region of rearranged TCR beta genes. The Illumina HiSeq System was used to sequence the amplified TCR beta libraries as 87-base-pair reads. The original methods were these. Across the 500 to 750 repertoires, a later analysis counted 80 million or so unique TCR beta chains, 8.5 million to 12 million of which were shared by at least two donors. Raw reads were error-corrected and collapsed into unique sequences with a nearest-neighbor algorithm that merged closely related sequences to remove PCR and sequencing errors. Alignment of CDR3 sequences to IMGT reference sequences was used to assign V, D and J gene segments. For a sequence to be retained, a match of at least six nucleotides to both a V gene segment and a J gene segment was required. A rearrangement counted as productive if the CDR3 had no stop codons and remained in frame with V and J, and every other rearrangement counted as non-productive. CDR3 was defined by IMGT convention, running from the second conserved V-encoded cysteine to the conserved J-encoded phenylalanine. Sequences without an unambiguous match to a single V gene segment were excluded from the earlier analysis of about 640 of the donors. An earlier analysis of several hundred of the donors classified V segments as functional when productive rearrangements were above 56.7% and as segregating when the standard deviation between donors was above 5%. A statistical classification framework was built to diagnose cytomegalovirus status from the catalog of TCR beta chain sequences. In a later analysis, V and J genes were assigned by comparing TCR nucleotide sequences against IMGT/GENE-DB human TR gene sequences. In a later analysis, CDR3 sequences and most-parsimonious VDJ recombination scenarios were assigned using the TCRdist pipeline. A later analysis defined each TCR beta chain by its CDR3 amino acid sequence plus V-gene family, and excluded reads lacking a unique V-gene family. As a way to deal with suspected cross-contamination and a sequencing artifact, a later analysis dropped under 600 nucleotide sequences that were highly shared and had low generation probability. For each public chain, a later analysis derived a clonal expansion index from normalized ranks of inferred template counts within each repertoire. In a later analysis, generation probabilities were computed with a VDJ recombination model fitted to out-of-frame rearrangements, and the resulting probabilities were checked against IGoR. In a later analysis, TCR-TCR, TCR-HLA and TCR-CMV co-occurrence was scored with hypergeometric tests, and a repertoire-size bias correction was applied to TCR pairs. In a later analysis, false discovery rates were estimated by permuting HLA or CMV assignments 20 times. In a later analysis, co-occurring TCRs were grouped with DBSCAN, and TCRdist sequence similarity was added when clustering was performed within HLA-allele-positive subsets. For co-occurrence clustering, repertoires with fewer than 30,000 or more than 120,000 public chains were excluded, along with four to six repertoires with anomalous nucleotide sharing. TCRdb stores this immuneACCESS table with in-frame sequences only. Part of the clones is absent; in the studies checked, under half of the shortfall reflects unresolved V genes, and no reason is known for the rest. V, J and clone size derive from that table, while D and trimming were established from the DNA sequence. This sample is represented by around 130,000 clones; 77% of them were singletons. The ten largest clones capture roughly 6% of the sample.

In total, about 650 healthy bone marrow donors made up the cohort. At the time of sampling, all cohort members were nominally healthy, though unrecorded immune exposures were likely present. The donor was CMV seropositive and belonged to the group of some 290 seropositive cohort members. A peripheral blood sample was collected from each donor, and TCR beta sequencing was performed on peripheral blood mononuclear cells. The Qiagen DNeasy Blood Extraction Kit was used to extract genomic DNA from the blood cell samples. Summary of the overall study and its limitations: A later analysis found that TCR association rates varied across HLA loci, with DRB1 alleles showing the most associated TCRs and HLA-C alleles the fewest. Some IMGT-functional V segments, including TRBV6-2 and TRBV6-3, could not be distinguished by the 87-base-pair reads and were therefore excluded. At a false discovery rate of 0.05, a later analysis linked around 17,000 TCR beta sequences to specific HLA alleles. In both the original and validation cohorts, the classifier was reported to diagnose cytomegalovirus status with high specificity and sensitivity. An association between a missense DCLRE1C variant and V-gene and J-gene trimming of TCR beta chains was found in a later genetic analysis and replicated in an independent cohort. Across donors, most TCR sequences were observed very rarely, whereas some public TCRs were present in many individuals. In an earlier analysis of 450 to 750 of the donors, most TCR beta V segments appeared in productive rearrangements about 90% or about 30% of the time, broadly matching IMGT annotations. In a later analysis, most CMV-associated TCR beta chains were found to appear HLA-restricted, with HLA associations seemingly driven largely by CMV exposure. For the cohort, immune exposure information was limited to CMV serostatus. A cluster of highly shared sequence variants was judged likely to represent a technical artifact of the sequencing pipeline. In vitro tests confirmed that three of the cytomegalovirus-associated TCR beta chains recognize cytomegalovirus antigens. In a later analysis, HLA-associated TCR beta chains showed more clonal expansion and lower generation probabilities than non-associated chains that were equally common. The study gave a list of 150 to 200 TCR beta chains associated with cytomegalovirus. Because HLA typing was missing for some donors at each locus, association tests included only the typed subset. Assigning TCR associations to individual alleles was difficult when HLA alleles, especially DR and DQ, strongly co-occurred. The authors suggested that the approach could potentially be generalized to other disease states and immunological phenotypes. Presence/absence analyses assumed roughly uniform sequencing depth across donors, an assumption that may not hold. A further reported finding was that TCR beta sequences accurately predicted the HLA-A and HLA-B alleles for most subjects in the first cohort. The cohort was sequenced for TCR beta chains only, and without alpha or paired-chain data the features that could be detected were limited. Compared with the roughly 700-donor mean, donors in an Asian-associated ancestry cluster had fewer N-insertions in productive TCRs, according to a later genetic analysis. Linkage disequilibrium might explain the correlated functional status among segregating V segments, but an unknown experimental factor could not be ruled out. Approximately 18 rarely observed V segments, including chromosome 9 orphons, were excluded from the earlier analysis of about 600 of the donors because counts were too low. Several of the top co-occurrence clusters appeared to be linked to parvovirus B19, influenza, CMV and Epstein-Barr virus, according to a later analysis.

Sequencing was performed on PBMCs. This TCR was sampled from a man younger than 35 in good health and CMV-seropositive. The receptor chain draws on TRBV9 and TRBJ2-1; the junction holds 9 bases that match TRBD2. CDR3 region: CASSVGRTSAWDEQFF. The bases are TGTGCCAGCAGCGTAGGAAGGACTAGCGCGTGGGATGAGCAGTTCTTC.